The 7 T cell receptor beta chains below were found in one sample sequenced in a study of cytomegalovirus exposure and HLA in healthy donors. 13 Jbeta primers and 60 Vbeta primers were used for the PCR. Here immunoSEQ multiplex PCR was the method, and the copy in TCRdb shows in-frame clones only, minus some. The sample includes tens of thousands of clones, about 80% of them seen just once. The sample consisted of PBMCs. These receptors originate from a man younger than 45 in good health and CMV-seropositive.

This chain connects TRBV5-4 to TRBJ2-4; tentatively, D is TRBD2 (7 bases). Germline CDR1 is SGHNT and CDR2 is YYREEE (reference sequence). V gave up 4 bases and J gave up 1 base, with 18 bases separating them. The CDR3 covers 17 residues. DNA of the CDR3: TGTGCCAGCAGCACGGGGGGTAGGGGGGACGCCAAAAACATTCAGTACTTC. It is translated as CASSTGGRGDAKNIQYF.

There are a few counts of this clone. The chain couples TRBV19 to TRBJ2-3, with 8 bases lining up with TRBD2. CDR1 and CDR2 from the germline V gene are LNHDA and SQIVND (reference sequence). The V gene end was trimmed by 6 bases and the J gene end by 4 bases; junction bases not matched to a gene: 3. The CDR3 is 13 residues long. The CDR3 region has the DNA TGTGCCAGTAGGGGCGGGAGGTCAGATACGCAGTATTTT. Translating it yields CASRGGRSDTQYF. The variable domain in full, with the rest retrieved from reference TRBV19 and TRBJ2-3, is DGGITQSPKYLFRKEGQNVTLSCEQNLNHDAMYWYRQDPGQGLRLIYYSQIVNDFQKGDIAEGYSVSREKKESFPLTVTSAQKNPTAFYLCASRGGRSDTQYFGPGTRLTVL.

The table lists this clone with a few counts. The chain carries TRBV6-5 and TRBJ2-7, with 7 positions matching TRBD1. The CDR3 spans 15 residues. In germline, CDR1 is MNHEY, CDR2 SVGAGI. Losses at the gene ends were 7 bases for V and 2 bases for J; bases not matched to a gene: 11. The chain's CDR3 is CASIGIGQATYEQYF. In nucleotides, the CDR3 is TGTGCCAGCATTGGGATAGGACAGGCAACCTACGAGCAGTACTTC.

The rearrangement uses TRBV7-2 and TRBJ1-1; 7 bases are shared with TRBD1. V shed 1 base, J shed 5 bases, and the junction held 7 bases outside the gene matches. CDR1 and CDR2 from the germline V gene are SGHTA and FQGNSA. CDR3 length: 15 residues. CDR3: CASSLVQGSGTEAFF. The CDR3 bases are TGTGCCAGCAGCTTAGTACAGGGGTCGGGGACTGAAGCTTTCTTT.

The chain links TRBV5-1 to TRBJ2-3; 8 bases map to TRBD2. V was clipped by 4 bases and J by 3 bases; unmatched bases: 4. In germline, CDR1 is SGHRS, CDR2 YFSETQ. The CDR3 consists of 14 residues. CDR3 coding DNA: TGCGCCAGCAGCGACGTAGCGGGGACAGATACGCAGTATTTT. It specifies CASSDVAGTDTQYF.

This clone was seen once. This rearrangement joins TRBV28 to TRBJ2-7, with TRBD2 as a possible D gene (5 bases). V dropped 6 bases and J dropped 2 bases, with 11 bases sitting between them. The germline V gene encodes CDR1 MDHEN and CDR2 SYDVKM. The CDR3 spans 13 residues. As DNA, the CDR3 is TGTGCCAGCAGCCCGGGGATCCCCTACGAGCAGTACTTC. This translates into CASSPGIPYEQYF. The full variable domain, rest sourced from reference TRBV28 and TRBJ2-7, is DVKVTQSSRYLVKRTGEKVFLECVQDMDHENMFWYRQDPGLGLRLIYFSYDVKMKEKGDIPEGYSVSREKKERFSLILESASTNQTSMYLCASSPGIPYEQYFGPGTRLTVT.

This sequence joins TRBV18 and TRBJ1-2; D remains ambiguous. CDR3 length: 13 residues. Deletions cut 3 bases from V and 5 bases from J, with 10 bases between. Germline V CDR1 and CDR2: KGHSH, LQKENI. The CDR3 DNA reads as TGTGCCAGCTCACCCAAAATGGAGTATGGCTACACCTTC. Protein product: CASSPKMEYGYTF.